The 26 T cell receptor beta chains presented below share a single source sample, sequenced in a study of control samples from healthy donors and cancer patients. Produced via immunoSEQ multiplex PCR; TCRdb's table is partial and in-frame only. There are roughly 130,000 clones in the sample; about 92% occur only once, and about 1.7% lies in the top ten. Input material: PBMCs. The receptors here all came from a man aged 45 to 65 with head and neck cancer.

This chain connects TRBV6-5 to TRBJ2-5; TRBD1 matches 7 bases. V lost 4 bases to trimming and J lost 1 base; unmatched junction nucleotides: 6. Germline V gene sequence: CDR1 MNHEY, CDR2 SVGAGI. This CDR3 region has 15 residues. This CDR3 reads CASSSLDRAQETQYF. CDR3 nucleotides: TGTGCCAGCAGTTCCCTAGACAGGGCCCAAGAGACCCAGTACTTC.

The chain employs TRBV6-6 and TRBJ1-3; no clear D gene. Germline V gives CDR1 MNHNY, CDR2 SVGAGI (reference sequence). The CDR3 is 13 amino acids. V was clipped by 8 bases and J by 1 base, with 9 bases between them. The CDR3 bases are TGTGCCAGCGTAGACGGTTCTGGAAACACCATATATTTT. As protein: CASVDGSGNTIYF.

The rearrangement joins TRBV18 to TRBJ1-2, with unresolved D. Between the trimmed V and J ends, which lost 0 bases and 7 bases, there was a span of 12 bases. Germline lookup yields CDR1 KGHSH and CDR2 LQKENI. The CDR3 totals 14 residues. CDR3 coding DNA: TGTGCCAGCTCACCACCAACGATTCGAGGTGGCTACACCTTC. Translating gives CASSPPTIRGGYTF. Supplemented by reference TRBV18 and TRBJ1-2, the full variable domain reads NAGVMQNPRHLVRRRGQEARLRCSPMKGHSHVYWYRQLPEEGLKFMVYLQKENIIDESGMPKERFSAEFPKEGPSILRIQQVVRGDSAAYFCASSPPTIRGGYTFGSGTRLTVV.

This chain joins TRBV6-2 or TRBV6-3 and TRBJ1-3; no clear D gene. Germline CDR1 and CDR2: MNHEY and SVGEGT. This CDR3 has 15 residues. V lost 2 bases and J lost 0, with 8 bases in between. The CDR3 DNA follows: TGTGCCAGCAGTTACGGGTCGATCTCTGGAAACACCATATATTTT. Encoded protein: CASSYGSISGNTIYF.

The V gene is TRBV30, the J gene TRBJ1-5; D remains ambiguous. The CDR3 runs 13 residues. Germline loops: CDR1 GTSNPN, CDR2 SVGIG (reference sequence). The V gene lost 1 base and the J gene lost 0 bases, with 4 bases spanning the gap. CDR3 nucleotides: TGTGCCTGGAGTGGCTATAGCAATCAGCCCCAGCATTTT. This translates into CAWSGYSNQPQHF.

V gene TRBV23-1 combines with J gene TRBJ1-2; no definite D call. TRBV23-1 is annotated as an ORF whose role is uncertain. The CDR3 spans 11 residues. V was clipped by 4 bases and J by 6 bases, with 6 bases between them. The CDR3 DNA sequence: TGCGCCAGCAGTCTGGTGAATGGCTACACCTTC. Protein sequence: CASSLVNGYTF.

The rearrangement links TRBV6-5 to TRBJ2-3, with D maybe TRBD1 (6 bases). The V gene lost 2 bases and the J gene lost 2 bases, with 14 bases spanning the gap. The germline gives CDR1 MNHEY, CDR2 SVGAGI. The CDR3 consists of 16 residues. Here the CDR3 reads CASSYDADRATDTQYF. CDR3 bases: TGTGCCAGCAGTTACGATGCGGACAGAGCCACAGATACGCAGTATTTT.

This chain joins TRBV5-4 and TRBJ2-7, with D possibly being TRBD1 (5 bases). Trimming removed 4 bases from V and 1 base from J, with 15 bases in between. CDR3 length equals 15 residues. In germline, CDR1 is SGHNT, CDR2 YYREEE (reference sequence). The CDR3 here is CASSDSRLGSYEQYF. CDR3 bases: TGTGCCAGCAGCGACAGCCGGCTCGGATCCTACGAGCAGTACTTC.

This CDR3 is CASSYSTQRGALTDTQYF. The CDR3 nucleotides read TGTGCCAGCAGTTACTCAACCCAGCGGGGAGCCCTCACAGATACGCAGTATTTT. This rearrangement joins TRBV6-2 or TRBV6-3 to TRBJ2-3; 7 bases map to TRBD2. The CDR3 extends over 18 amino acids. V shed 0 bases, J shed 2 bases, and the junction held 11 bases outside the gene matches. Per the germline V gene, CDR1 is MNHEY and CDR2 is SVGEGT.

The chain employs TRBV12-3 or TRBV12-4 and TRBJ1-2; D remains unclear. The germline V and J ends were trimmed by 4 bases and 4 bases, with 10 bases remaining between them. This CDR3 is 13 amino acids long. The chain's CDR3 is CASSSHVAYGYTF. DNA for the CDR3: TGTGCCAGCAGTTCCCATGTGGCCTATGGCTACACCTTC.

The chain is built from TRBV19 and TRBJ1-1; D possibly corresponds to TRBD1 (5 bases). V was pared by 3 bases and J by 7 bases, with 9 bases between. Germline V gene lookup returns CDR1 LNHDA and CDR2 SQIVND (reference sequence). The CDR3 consists of 12 residues. The CDR3 sequence: CASSIAGDEAFF. The CDR3 DNA follows: TGTGCCAGTAGTATTGCGGGGGATGAAGCTTTCTTT.

The chain recombines TRBV7-2 with TRBJ2-7, with D possibly being TRBD1 (7 bases). With 5 bases removed from V and 0 bases from J, the gap between germline ends came to 17 bases. CDR1 and CDR2 (germline): SGHTA, FQGNSA. The CDR3 runs to 16 residues. CDR3: CASSLQGGGASYEQYF. CDR3 bases: TGTGCCAGCAGCCTCCAGGGGGGCGGGGCCTCCTACGAGCAGTACTTC.

DNA of the CDR3: TGTGCCAGCAGCTCCTATCCGACCCTAGATACGCAGTATTTT. Translated: CASSSYPTLDTQYF. V usage is TRBV7-2 and J usage is TRBJ2-3, with no clear D. V was trimmed by 4 bases and J by 5 bases, leaving 13 bases between them. CDR3 size: 14 residues. Germline CDR1 reads SGHTA; CDR2 reads FQGNSA. The full variable domain, with the rest looked up from reference TRBV7-2 and TRBJ2-3, is GAGVSQSPSNKVTEKGKDVELRCDPISGHTALYWYRQSLGQGLEFLIYFQGNSAPDKSGLPSDRFSAERTGGSVSTLTIQRTQQEDSAVYLCASSSYPTLDTQYFGPGTRLTVL.

The J gene is TRBJ1-6, the V gene TRBV28, with TRBD1 matching 9 bases. Germline loops: CDR1 MDHEN, CDR2 SYDVKM. With V trimmed by 5 bases and J by 9 bases, 8 bases remained unmatched. CDR3 length: 15 amino acids. This chain's CDR3 is CASSPLDRGVSPLHF. The CDR3 DNA reads as TGTGCCAGCAGTCCCCTAGACAGGGGGGTTTCACCCCTCCACTTT.

The chain combines TRBV5-1 with TRBJ1-4; the match to TRBD1 covers 7 bases. Losses at the gene ends were 0 bases for V and 8 bases for J; bases not matched to a gene: 4. Germline V gives CDR1 SGHRS, CDR2 YFSETQ. This CDR3 spans 14 amino acids. The CDR3 DNA sequence: TGCGCCAGCAGCTTGGGACAGGGCCGAGAAAAACTGTTTTTT. It is translated as CASSLGQGREKLFF.

This sequence joins TRBV28 and TRBJ1-5, with D possibly matching TRBD1 (6 bases). Germline V gene lookup returns CDR1 MDHEN and CDR2 SYDVKM. The germline V and J ends were trimmed by 6 bases and 2 bases, with 11 bases remaining between them. The CDR3 spans 14 residues. The DNA of the CDR3 is TGTGCCAGCAGGGAAGGGGGGGGCAATCAGCCCCAGCATTTT. This sequence encodes CASREGGGNQPQHF.

This chain joins TRBV5-3 and TRBJ2-2; 9 bases fit TRBD1. TRBV5-3 is given ORF status, its function remaining uncertain. V dropped 8 bases and J dropped 3; count of bases not matched to a gene: 5. The CDR3 contains 14 residues. The CDR3 coding sequence is TGTGCCAGTCTCCGGGACAGGGACACCGGGGAGCTGTTTTTT. Amino acids: CASLRDRDTGELFF.

The chain recombines TRBV7-2 with TRBJ2-3, with D perhaps assigned TRBD1 or TRBD2 (5 bases each). CDR1 is SGHTA and CDR2 is FQGNSA in the germline V gene. This CDR3 spans 16 amino acids. The V and J ends lost 1 base and 2 bases respectively, with 13 bases between them. CDR3 protein: CASSLGSGTLTDTQYF. Here the CDR3 DNA reads TGTGCCAGCAGCTTAGGGTCAGGGACCCTCACAGATACGCAGTATTTT.

The gene calls are TRBV6-5 and TRBJ2-3; D is possibly TRBD2 (6 bases). The CDR3 runs 14 residues. Germline assignment: CDR1 MNHEY and CDR2 SVGAGI. V gave up 6 bases and J gave up 2 bases, with 12 bases separating them. The CDR3 region has the DNA TGTGCCAGCAGAACTAGGAGGGACACAGATACGCAGTATTTT. Encoded protein: CASRTRRDTDTQYF.

The rearrangement uses TRBV2 and TRBJ1-5; D is perhaps TRBD1 (5 bases). The length of the CDR3 is 15 residues. The V gene's germline CDR1 is SNHLY and CDR2 FYNNEI. Trimming cost V 3 bases and J 4 bases, with 13 bases left between them. The CDR3 coding sequence is TGTGCCAGCAGTGACGGTGGGGGACCGAATCAGCCCCAGCATTTT. Translation gives CASSDGGGPNQPQHF.

This chain uses TRBV28 with TRBJ1-2; weak D call: TRBD1 (5 bases). The CDR3 totals 14 residues. Germline CDR1 is MDHEN and CDR2 is SYDVKM. V was shortened by 5 bases and J by 7 bases, with 17 bases between the two germline ends. CDR3 DNA: TGTGCCAGCAGTCCGGCGAGGATTAGGGGTGGCTACACCTTC. Translating it yields CASSPARIRGGYTF.

The rearrangement uses TRBV11-2 and TRBJ2-1; D gene ambiguous. The germline V and J ends were trimmed by 5 bases and 3 bases, with 2 bases remaining between them. The CDR3 is made up of 11 amino acids. Germline CDR1 is SGHAT and CDR2 is FQNNGV. CDR3 region: CASSDYNEQFF. DNA of the CDR3: TGTGCCAGCAGCGACTACAATGAGCAGTTCTTC.

This chain joins TRBV6-5 and TRBJ1-6, with TRBD1 as a possible D gene (5 bases). The CDR3 contains 14 residues. Trimming removed 0 bases at V and 10 bases at J, with 10 bases between. The germline gives CDR1 MNHEY, CDR2 SVGAGI. As DNA, the CDR3 is TGTGCCAGCAGTTACTCGGACACTCGGTCACCCCTCCACTTT. Translating gives CASSYSDTRSPLHF.

This chain connects TRBV2 to TRBJ1-2; D possibly corresponds to TRBD1 (5 bases). Trimming removed 6 bases at V and 3 bases at J, with 8 bases between. Germline loops: CDR1 SNHLY, CDR2 FYNNEI. The CDR3 is 12 residues long. The CDR3 is CASRQGDYGYTF. The CDR3 DNA sequence: TGTGCCAGCAGGCAGGGCGACTATGGCTACACCTTC.

J is TRBJ2-1 and V is TRBV18, with D uncertain. This CDR3 comprises 15 residues. The germline V and J ends were trimmed by 6 bases and 0 bases, with 12 bases remaining between them. Germline-derived CDR1 and CDR2 are KGHSH and LQKENI. The CDR3 protein is CASSPSTSSYNEQFF. In DNA, the CDR3 is TGTGCCAGCTCCCCAAGTACGAGCTCCTACAATGAGCAGTTCTTC. The full variable domain, rest sourced from reference TRBV18 and TRBJ2-1, is NAGVMQNPRHLVRRRGQEARLRCSPMKGHSHVYWYRQLPEEGLKFMVYLQKENIIDESGMPKERFSAEFPKEGPSILRIQQVVRGDSAAYFCASSPSTSSYNEQFFGPGTRLTVL.

The V and J genes are TRBV19 and TRBJ2-1, with D maybe TRBD1 (6 bases). Trimming removed 7 bases from V and 1 base from J, with 14 bases in between. The CDR3 covers 15 residues. Looked up from germline, CDR1 is LNHDA and CDR2 is SQIVND (reference sequence). CDR3 amino acids: CASTEKGGSYNEQFF. DNA for the CDR3: TGTGCCAGTACCGAAAAAGGGGGTTCCTACAATGAGCAGTTCTTC.